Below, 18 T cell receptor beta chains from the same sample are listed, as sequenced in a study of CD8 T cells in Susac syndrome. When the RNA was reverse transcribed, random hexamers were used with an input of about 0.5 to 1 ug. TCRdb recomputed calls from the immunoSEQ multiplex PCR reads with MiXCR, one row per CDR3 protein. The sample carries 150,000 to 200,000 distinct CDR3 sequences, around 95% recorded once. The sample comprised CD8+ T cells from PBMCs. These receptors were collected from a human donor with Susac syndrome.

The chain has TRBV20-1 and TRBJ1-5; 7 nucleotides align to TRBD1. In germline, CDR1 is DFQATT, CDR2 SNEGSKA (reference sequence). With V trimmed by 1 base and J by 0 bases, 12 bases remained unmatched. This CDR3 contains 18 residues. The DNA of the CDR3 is TGCAGTGCTAGAGGCCAGCCCCGATGGGACAGTAGCAATCAGCCCCAGCATTTT. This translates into CSARGQPRWDSSNQPQHF.

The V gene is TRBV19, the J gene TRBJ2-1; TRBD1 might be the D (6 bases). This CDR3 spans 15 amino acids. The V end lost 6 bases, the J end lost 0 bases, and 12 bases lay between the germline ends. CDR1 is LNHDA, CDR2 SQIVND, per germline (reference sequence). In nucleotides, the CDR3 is TGTGCCAGTAGCCTTAAGGACAGCTCCTACAATGAGCAGTTCTTC. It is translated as CASSLKDSSYNEQFF.

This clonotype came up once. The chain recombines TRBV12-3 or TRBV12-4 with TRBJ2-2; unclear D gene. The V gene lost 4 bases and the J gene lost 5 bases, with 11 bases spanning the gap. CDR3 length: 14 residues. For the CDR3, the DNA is TGTGCCAGCAGTTCCAGGTTGCGAACCGGGGAGCTGTTTTTT. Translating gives CASSSRLRTGELFF.

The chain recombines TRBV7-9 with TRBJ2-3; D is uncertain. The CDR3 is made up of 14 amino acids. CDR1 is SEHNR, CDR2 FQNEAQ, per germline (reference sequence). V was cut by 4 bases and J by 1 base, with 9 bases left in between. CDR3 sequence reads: CASSSQAGTDTQYF. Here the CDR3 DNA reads TGTGCCAGCAGCTCCCAAGCCGGCACAGATACGCAGTATTTT.

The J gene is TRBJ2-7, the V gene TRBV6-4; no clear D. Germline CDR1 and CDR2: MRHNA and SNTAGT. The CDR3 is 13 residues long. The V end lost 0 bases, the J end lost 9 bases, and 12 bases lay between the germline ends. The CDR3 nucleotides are TGTGCCAGCAGTGACTCGGGCAGTGCCCGGCAGTACTTC. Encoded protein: CASSDSGSARQYF.

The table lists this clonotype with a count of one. The CDR3 loop is CASRGPTGGNEQFF. CDR3 bases: TGTGCCAGCAGGGGACCGACAGGGGGTAATGAGCAGTTCTTC. The chain joins TRBV6-1 to TRBJ2-1, with TRBD1 matching over 9 bases. Germline trimming cut 6 bases from V and 7 bases from J; bases unmatched to any gene: 7. Germline values: CDR1 MNHNS, CDR2 SASEGT. The CDR3 is 14 residues long.

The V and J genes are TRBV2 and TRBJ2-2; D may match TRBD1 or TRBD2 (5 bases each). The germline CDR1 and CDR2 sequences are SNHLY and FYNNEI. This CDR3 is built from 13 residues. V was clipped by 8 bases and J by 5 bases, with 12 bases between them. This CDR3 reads CASRGEVTGELFF. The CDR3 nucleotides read TGTGCCAGCCGAGGGGAAGTTACCGGGGAGCTGTTTTTT.

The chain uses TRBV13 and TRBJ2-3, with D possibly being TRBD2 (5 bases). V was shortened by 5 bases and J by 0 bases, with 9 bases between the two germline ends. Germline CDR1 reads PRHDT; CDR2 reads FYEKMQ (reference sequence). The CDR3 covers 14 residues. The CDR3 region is CASSERESTDTQYF. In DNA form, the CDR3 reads TGTGCCAGCAGCGAAAGGGAGAGCACAGATACGCAGTATTTT.

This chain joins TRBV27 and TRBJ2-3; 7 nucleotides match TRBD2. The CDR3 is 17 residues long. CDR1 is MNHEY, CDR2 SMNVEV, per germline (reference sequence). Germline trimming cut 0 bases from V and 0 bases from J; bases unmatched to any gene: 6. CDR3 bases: TGTGCCAGCAGTTTATCCCCCCTAGCGGATAGCACAGATACGCAGTATTTT. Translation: CASSLSPLADSTDTQYF.

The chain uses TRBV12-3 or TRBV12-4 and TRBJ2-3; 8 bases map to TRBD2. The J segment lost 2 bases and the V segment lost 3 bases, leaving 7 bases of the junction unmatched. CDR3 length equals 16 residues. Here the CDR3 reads CASSFSSGTNTDTQYF. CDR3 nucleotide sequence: TGTGCCAGCAGTTTTAGTAGCGGGACAAACACAGATACGCAGTATTTT.

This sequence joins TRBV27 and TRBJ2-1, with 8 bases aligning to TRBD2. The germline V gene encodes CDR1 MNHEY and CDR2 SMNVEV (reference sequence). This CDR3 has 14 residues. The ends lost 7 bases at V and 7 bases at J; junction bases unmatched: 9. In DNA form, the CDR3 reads TGTGCCAGCAAGGTGACGGGAGGGCGGAATGAGCAGTTCTTC. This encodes CASKVTGGRNEQFF.

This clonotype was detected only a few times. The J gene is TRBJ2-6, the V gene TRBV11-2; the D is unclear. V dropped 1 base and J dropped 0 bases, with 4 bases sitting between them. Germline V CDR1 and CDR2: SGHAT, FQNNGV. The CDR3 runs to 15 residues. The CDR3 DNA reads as TGTGCCAGCAGCTTAGGCGCCTCTGGGGCCAACGTCCTGACTTTC. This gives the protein CASSLGASGANVLTF.

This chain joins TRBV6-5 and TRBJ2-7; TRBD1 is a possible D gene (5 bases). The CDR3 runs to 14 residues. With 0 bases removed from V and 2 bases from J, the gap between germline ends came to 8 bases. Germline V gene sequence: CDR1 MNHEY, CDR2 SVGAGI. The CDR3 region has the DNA TGTGCCAGCAGTTACTCGTCAGGGCCCTACGAGCAGTACTTC. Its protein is CASSYSSGPYEQYF.

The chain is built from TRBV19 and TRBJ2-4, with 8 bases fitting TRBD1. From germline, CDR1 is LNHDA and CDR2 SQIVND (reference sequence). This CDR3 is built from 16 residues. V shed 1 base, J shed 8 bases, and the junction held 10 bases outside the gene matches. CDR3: CASSIVRDRTKDIQYF. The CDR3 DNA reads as TGTGCCAGTAGTATAGTTCGGGACAGGACCAAGGACATTCAGTACTTC.

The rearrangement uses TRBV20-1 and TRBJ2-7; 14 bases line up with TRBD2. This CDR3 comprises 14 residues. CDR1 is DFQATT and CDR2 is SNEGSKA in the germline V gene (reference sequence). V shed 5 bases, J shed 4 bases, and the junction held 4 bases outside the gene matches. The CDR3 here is CSADRLAGGYEQYF. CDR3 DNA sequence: TGCAGTGCTGACCGACTAGCGGGAGGGTACGAGCAGTACTTC.

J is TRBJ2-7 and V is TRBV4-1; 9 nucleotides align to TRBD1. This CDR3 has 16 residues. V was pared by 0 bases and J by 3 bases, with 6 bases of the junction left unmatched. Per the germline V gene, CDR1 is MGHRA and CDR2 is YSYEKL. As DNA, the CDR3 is TGCGCCAGCAGCCAAGACGGGGAGGACAGGGGCTACGAGCAGTACTTC. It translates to CASSQDGEDRGYEQYF.

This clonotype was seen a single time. CDR3 amino acids: CASSQDAGYQETQYF. The CDR3 DNA reads TGTGCCAGCAGCCAAGATGCAGGGTACCAAGAGACCCAGTACTTC. The rearrangement joins TRBV14 to TRBJ2-5, with D perhaps matching TRBD1 (5 bases). Germline CDR1 reads SGHDN; CDR2 reads FVKESK. CDR3 length: 15 amino acids. V was pared by 0 bases and J by 0 bases, with 8 bases between.

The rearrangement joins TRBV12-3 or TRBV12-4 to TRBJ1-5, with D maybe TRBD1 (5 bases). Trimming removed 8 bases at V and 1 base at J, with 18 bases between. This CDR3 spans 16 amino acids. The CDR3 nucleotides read TGTGCCAGCTCGAGGGGATCTACAGCCAGCAATCAGCCCCAGCATTTT. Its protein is CASSRGSTASNQPQHF.